Below are 18 T cell receptor beta chains sequenced from a single sample in a study of blood T cell repertoires in COVID-19 (dated by TCRdb to 2018 to 2021). Receptor libraries were prepared by the immunoSEQ multiplex PCR assay. TCRdb obtained this table from immuneACCESS and retained in-frame rearrangements with V and J assigned. These tables miss some clones; where compared with another copy, unresolved V genes account for less than half of the shortfall, and the remainder is unexplained. The table for this sample lists 250,000 to 300,000 clones; approximately 83% of them were counted only once. About 11% of the sample is held by the ten biggest clonotypes. The sequenced sample was peripheral blood. The receptors were gathered from a woman in her 70s with acute or convalescent COVID-19.

This rearrangement joins TRBV5-1 to TRBJ2-5, with D possibly matching TRBD2 (7 bases). The germline V and J ends were trimmed by 0 bases and 5 bases, with 11 bases remaining between them. The CDR3 has 14 residues. Germline V gene lookup returns CDR1 SGHRS and CDR2 YFSETQ. The CDR3 here is CASSLAGGVETQYF. The CDR3 DNA reads TGCGCCAGCAGCTTGGCGGGGGGCGTTGAGACCCAGTACTTC.

This chain uses TRBV9 with TRBJ2-5; 10 positions match TRBD2. Trimming removed 5 bases from V and 0 bases from J; junction bases left unmatched: 10. Germline CDR1 SGDLS, CDR2 YYNGEE. The CDR3 runs to 17 residues. The CDR3 protein is CASSQLTSGVYQETQYF. The CDR3 nucleotides read TGTGCCAGCAGTCAACTCACTAGCGGGGTGTACCAAGAGACCCAGTACTTC.

The chain recombines TRBV30 with TRBJ1-5; TRBD1 matches at 10 bases. CDR1 is GTSNPN and CDR2 is SVGIG in the germline V gene (reference sequence). J gave up 5 bases and V 0 bases, and 1 base lay outside the gene matches. CDR3 length: 14 amino acids. CDR3 DNA: TGTGCCTGGAGTGTAGGGACAGGGGATCAGCCCCAGCATTTT. As protein: CAWSVGTGDQPQHF.

This clone was counted a few times. The chain employs TRBV3-1 (or the pseudogene TRBV3-2) and TRBJ1-2, with a weak D call TRBD1 (6 bases). Deletions cut 10 bases from V and 9 bases from J, with 15 bases between. The CDR3 covers 11 residues. Germline CDR1 is LGHDT and CDR2 is YNNKEL (reference sequence). CDR3 DNA: TGTGCCACTGGAGAGGGGGTTAGCTACACCTTC. This codes for CATGEGVSYTF.

This chain uses TRBV6-5 with TRBJ1-2; 8 bases align to TRBD1. Trimming at V came to 6 bases and at J to 8 bases, leaving 11 bases not matched to a gene. The CDR3 covers 14 residues. The germline V gene encodes CDR1 MNHEY and CDR2 SVGAGI. This CDR3 is CASSRDRLTGGYTF. The CDR3 region has the DNA TGTGCCAGCAGCCGGGACAGGCTGACCGGAGGCTACACCTTC.

The chain recombines TRBV18 with TRBJ2-7, with D possibly being TRBD2 (6 bases). Germline V lookup: CDR1 KGHSH, CDR2 LQKENI. Trimming removed 3 bases at V and 5 bases at J, with 8 bases between. This CDR3 is built from 12 residues. The CDR3 reads CASSPAGNEQYF. The CDR3 DNA reads as TGTGCCAGCTCACCGGCGGGAAACGAGCAGTACTTC.

This clone appeared once. In DNA, the CDR3 is TGTGCCAGCAGTGAAACAGGGGGATGGACTGAAGCTTTCTTT. Its protein is CASSETGGWTEAFF. This chain uses TRBV6-1 with TRBJ1-1, with 8 nucleotides matching TRBD1. There are 14 residues in the CDR3. Per the germline V gene, CDR1 is MNHNS and CDR2 is SASEGT. V shed 2 bases, J shed 5 bases, and the junction held 4 bases outside the gene matches.

V is TRBV6-5 and J is TRBJ2-1, with D perhaps matching TRBD2 (5 bases). V dropped 6 bases and J dropped 5 bases, with 17 bases sitting between them. Germline lookup yields CDR1 MNHEY and CDR2 SVGAGI. The CDR3 runs 15 residues. CDR3 sequence (DNA): TGTGCCAGCAGCCGTGGAGGATTGGGAGACAATGAGCAGTTCTTC. Amino acid sequence: CASSRGGLGDNEQFF.

The chain couples TRBV6-6 to TRBJ1-5; a possible D gene is TRBD1 (6 bases). Trimming removed 5 bases from V and 6 bases from J, with 14 bases in between. The CDR3 has 14 amino acids. Germline lookup yields CDR1 MNHNY and CDR2 SVGAGI (reference sequence). The CDR3 here is CASSVAGASQPQHF. Written as DNA, the CDR3 is TGTGCCAGCAGTGTGGCGGGGGCCTCTCAGCCCCAGCATTTT.

The chain is built from TRBV7-8 and TRBJ2-1; 11 bases are a match to TRBD2. V trimming: 2 bases; J trimming: 5 bases; junction bases outside the gene matches: 5. Germline values: CDR1 SGHVS, CDR2 FQNEAQ. The CDR3 totals 16 residues. CDR3 in DNA: TGTGCCAGCAGCTTACTTTCTAGCGGGGGGAACAATGAGCAGTTCTTC. Amino acids: CASSLLSSGGNNEQFF.

The CDR3, as DNA: TGTGCCAGTAGCGACGGGGGTACCCTCGACAATGAGCAGTTCTTC. Protein sequence: CASSDGGTLDNEQFF. The chain carries TRBV19 and TRBJ2-1; maybe TRBD2 (6 bases). The V and J ends lost 6 bases and 5 bases respectively, with 17 bases between them. CDR3 length equals 15 residues. Germline CDR1 reads LNHDA; CDR2 reads SQIVND (reference sequence).

The chain uses TRBV13 and TRBJ1-3; possible D gene TRBD1, 5 bases. Trimming took off 6 bases at V and 5 bases at J, with 23 bases between the two ends. Germline V gives CDR1 PRHDT, CDR2 FYEKMQ (reference sequence). The CDR3 contains 17 residues. For the CDR3, the DNA is TGTGCCAGCAGTTCTAGTAAGCTGGCAGGGCCCCGAAACACCATATATTTT. This gives the protein CASSSSKLAGPRNTIYF. Based on the CDR3 plus reference TRBV13 and TRBJ1-3, the full variable domain is AAGVIQSPRHLIKEKRETATLKCYPIPRHDTVYWYQQGPGQDPQFLISFYEKMQSDKGSIPDRFSAQQFSDYHSELNMSSLELGDSALYFCASSSSKLAGPRNTIYFGEGSWLTVV.

The chain combines TRBV5-8 with TRBJ2-3, with D possibly matching TRBD1 (5 bases). V was cut by 4 bases and J by 4 bases, with 10 bases left in between. The CDR3 is 13 residues long. CDR1 and CDR2 from the germline V gene are SGHTS and YDEGEE. In nucleotides, the CDR3 is TGTGCCAGCAGCCTGACAGACGCAGATACGCAGTATTTT. This sequence encodes CASSLTDADTQYF.

This chain connects TRBV6-5 to TRBJ1-2; D uncertain. Germline V gene sequence: CDR1 MNHEY, CDR2 SVGAGI. The CDR3 loop spans 13 amino acids. Trimming left V 5 bases short and J 1 base short, with 8 bases between. DNA of the CDR3: TGTGCCAGCAGTCTAAGTATTAACTATGGCTACACCTTC. Translating gives CASSLSINYGYTF.

The count of this clone is one. The chain joins TRBV12-3 or TRBV12-4 to TRBJ2-2; D not certain. The V end was cut by 6 bases, the J end by 6 bases, with 8 bases between. The CDR3 consists of 12 residues. The CDR3 loop is CASRAWAGELFF. The CDR3 DNA reads TGTGCCAGCAGAGCGTGGGCCGGGGAGCTGTTTTTT.

The chain employs TRBV11-2 and TRBJ1-2, with D perhaps TRBD1 (5 bases). Germline CDR1 is SGHAT and CDR2 is FQNNGV. This CDR3 contains 14 residues. Trimming took off 1 base at V and 8 bases at J, with 14 bases between the two ends. The CDR3 nucleotides are TGTGCCAGCAGCTTAGGTCAGGGAATAGGAGGCTACACCTTC. Translation gives CASSLGQGIGGYTF.

This clone was found once. This chain links TRBV18 with TRBJ1-2; D call uncertain. Germline V lookup: CDR1 KGHSH, CDR2 LQKENI. This CDR3 comprises 15 residues. V gave up 4 bases and J gave up 1 base, with 13 bases separating them. The CDR3 here is CASSRVSSSNYGYTF. CDR3 in DNA: TGTGCCAGCTCACGTGTTTCCTCTAGTAACTATGGCTACACCTTC.

The rearrangement joins TRBV5-4 to TRBJ1-5, with unresolved D. Germline CDR1 reads SGHNT; CDR2 reads YYREEE (reference sequence). Trimming left V 1 base short and J 1 base short, with 9 bases between. The length of the CDR3 is 15 residues. Written as DNA, the CDR3 is TGTGCCAGCAGCTTGCGGGGAAGCAGCAATCAGCCCCAGCATTTT. As protein: CASSLRGSSNQPQHF.